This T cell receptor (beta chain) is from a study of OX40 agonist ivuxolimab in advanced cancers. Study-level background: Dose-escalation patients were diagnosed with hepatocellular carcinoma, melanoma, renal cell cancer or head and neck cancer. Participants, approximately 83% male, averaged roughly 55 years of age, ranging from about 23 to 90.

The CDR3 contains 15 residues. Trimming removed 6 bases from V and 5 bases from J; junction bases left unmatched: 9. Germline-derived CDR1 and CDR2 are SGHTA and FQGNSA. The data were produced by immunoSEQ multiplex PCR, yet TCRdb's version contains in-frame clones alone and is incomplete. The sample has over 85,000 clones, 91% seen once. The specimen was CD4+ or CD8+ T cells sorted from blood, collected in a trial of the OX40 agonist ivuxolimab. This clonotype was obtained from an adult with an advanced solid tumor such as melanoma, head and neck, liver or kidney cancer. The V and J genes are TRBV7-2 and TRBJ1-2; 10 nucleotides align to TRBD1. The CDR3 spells CASRVGGQGLYGYTF. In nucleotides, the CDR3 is TGTGCCAGCAGAGTAGGGGGACAGGGGTTATATGGCTACACCTTC.